This T cell receptor (beta chain) is drawn from a study of shared clonotypes between healthy human individuals. Here immunoSEQ multiplex PCR was the method, and the copy in TCRdb shows in-frame clones only, minus some. The sample yields about 1,900,000 clones, about 95% seen once. General study results and limits: The naive CD4 repertoires of several donors were compared, and around 5% of clonotypes were shared.

Selected positively for CCR7 and CD45RO-negative, naive CD8 cells excluded terminally differentiated effector memory CD45RA+ cells. In the case of this clone: Antigen unknown.

The CDR3 covers 13 residues. Trimming removed 6 bases from V and 1 base from J, with 9 bases in between. Germline lookup yields CDR1 MNHNS and CDR2 SASEGT. The clonotype was recovered from a man aged 18-30 years in good health. The chain uses TRBV6-1 and TRBJ2-5; D remains unclear. What was sequenced was naive CD8+ T cells sorted from blood. CDR3 in amino acids: CASSTWGQETQYF. DNA of the CDR3: TGTGCCAGCAGCACTTGGGGCCAAGAGACCCAGTACTTC.